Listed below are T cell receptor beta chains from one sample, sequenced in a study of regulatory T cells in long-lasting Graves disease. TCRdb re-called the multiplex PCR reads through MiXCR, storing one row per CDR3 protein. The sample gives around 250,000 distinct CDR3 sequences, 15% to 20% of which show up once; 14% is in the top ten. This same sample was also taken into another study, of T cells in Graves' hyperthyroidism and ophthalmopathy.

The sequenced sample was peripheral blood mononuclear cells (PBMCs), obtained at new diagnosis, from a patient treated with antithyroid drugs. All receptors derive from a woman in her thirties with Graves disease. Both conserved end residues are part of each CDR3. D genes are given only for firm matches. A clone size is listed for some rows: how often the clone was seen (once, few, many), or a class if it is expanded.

TGCAGTGCTAGAGATCCGCAAGGCCCCAGTGGCTACACCTTC CSARDPQGPSGYTF TRBJ1-2 14 . TRBV20-1 .
TGTGCCAGCAGTTCTCCGGGACTAGCCCTGGAGACCCAGTACTTC CASSSPGLALETQYF TRBJ2-5 15 many TRBV27 TRBD2
TGCAGCGTCCATTACCGGGTCTTTGCTTACAATGAGCAGTTCTTC CSVHYRVFAYNEQFF TRBJ2-1 15 many TRBV29-1 .
TGTGCCAGCAGCCCGCGGGACAGGCCATATGGCTACACCTTC CASSPRDRPYGYTF TRBJ1-2 14 many TRBV12-3/TRBV12-4 TRBD1
TGTGCCAGCAGCTTTTATCCGGGAGACATGAACACTGAAGCTTTCTTT CASSFYPGDMNTEAFF TRBJ1-1 16 many TRBV5-4 .
TGTGCCAGCAGTGCCACGGGACTAGCGGGGCGTGGGGATACGCAGTATTTT CASSATGLAGRGDTQYF TRBJ2-3 17 many TRBV6-2/TRBV6-3 TRBD2
TGTGCCAGCAACCTTCGGGGGGTGTCGACTGAAGCTTTCTTT CASNLRGVSTEAFF TRBJ1-1 14 many TRBV6-1 .
TGTGCCAGCAGCTTTAGAGGGGGTCCTCGGGGGAGCTATGGCTACACCTTC CASSFRGGPRGSYGYTF TRBJ1-2 17 many TRBV13 .
TGCGCCAGCAAAGGACAGGGAGAAGGGAATGAAGCTTTCTTT CASKGQGEGNEAFF TRBJ1-1 14 many TRBV5-1 TRBD1
TGTGCCAGTAGTGCTCCGGGACAGGATACTTACACTGAAGCTTTCTTT CASSAPGQDTYTEAFF TRBJ1-1 16 many TRBV19 TRBD1
TGCGCCAGCAGCAACAGGGTCTTAGGCAATGAGCAGTTCTTC CASSNRVLGNEQFF TRBJ2-1 14 many TRBV5-1 .
TGTGCCAGCAGTGAAGCGCTTCAGGGGGGCTATGGCTACACCTTC CASSEALQGGYGYTF TRBJ1-2 15 many TRBV6-1 TRBD1
TGTGCCAGCAGCGATCTGGGTAGCTCCTACAATGAGCAGTTCTTC CASSDLGSSYNEQFF TRBJ2-1 15 many TRBV13 .
TGCAGTGCTAGAGTACCGGGACAGGGGACCGGGGAGCTGTTTTTT CSARVPGQGTGELFF TRBJ2-2 15 many TRBV20-1 TRBD1